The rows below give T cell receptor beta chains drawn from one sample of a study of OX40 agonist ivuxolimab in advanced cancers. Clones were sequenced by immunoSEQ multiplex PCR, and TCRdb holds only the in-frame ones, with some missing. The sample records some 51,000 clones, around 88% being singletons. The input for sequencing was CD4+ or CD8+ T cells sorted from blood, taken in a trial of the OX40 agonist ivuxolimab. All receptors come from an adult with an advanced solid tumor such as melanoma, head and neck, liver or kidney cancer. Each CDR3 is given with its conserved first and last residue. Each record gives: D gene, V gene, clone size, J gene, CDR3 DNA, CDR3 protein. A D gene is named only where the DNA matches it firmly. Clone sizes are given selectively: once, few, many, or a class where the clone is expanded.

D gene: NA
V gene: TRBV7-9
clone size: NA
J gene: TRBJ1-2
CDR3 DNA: TGTGCCAGCAGCCCCCACCGGGCCATCTATGGCTACACCTTC
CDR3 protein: CASSPHRAIYGYTF

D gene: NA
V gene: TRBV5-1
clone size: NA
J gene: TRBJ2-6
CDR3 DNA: TGCGCCAGCAGCTTGGCCATCGGGGGATCTGGGGCCAACGTCCTGACTTTC
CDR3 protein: CASSLAIGGSGANVLTF

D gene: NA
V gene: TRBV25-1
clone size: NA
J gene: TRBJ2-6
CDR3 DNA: TGTGCCAGCAGTGAATGGGTCGGCTCTGGGGCCAACGTCCTGACTTTC
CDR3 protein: CASSEWVGSGANVLTF

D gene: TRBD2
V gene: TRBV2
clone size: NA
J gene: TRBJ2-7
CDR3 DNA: TGTGCCAGCAGTGAATGGGGACTAGTTGGATCCGAGCAGTACTTC
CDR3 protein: CASSEWGLVGSEQYF

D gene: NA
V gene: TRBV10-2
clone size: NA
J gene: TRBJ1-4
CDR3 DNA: TGCGCCAGCAGTGAGACAGGGCGTAATGAAAAACTGTTTTTT
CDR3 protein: CASSETGRNEKLFF

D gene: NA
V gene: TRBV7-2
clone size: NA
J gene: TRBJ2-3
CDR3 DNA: TGTGCCAGCACCTACTCTGCTAGCACAGATACGCAGTATTTT
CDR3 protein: CASTYSASTDTQYF

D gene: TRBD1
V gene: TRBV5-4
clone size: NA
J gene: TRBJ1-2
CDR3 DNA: TGTGCCAGCAGCTTAAGTGACAGGGGACCGATTTACTATGGCTACACCTTC
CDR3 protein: CASSLSDRGPIYYGYTF

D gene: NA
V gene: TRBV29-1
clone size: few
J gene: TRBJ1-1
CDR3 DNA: TGCAGCGTCGACACGGATGAAGCTTTCTTT
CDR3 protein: CSVDTDEAFF

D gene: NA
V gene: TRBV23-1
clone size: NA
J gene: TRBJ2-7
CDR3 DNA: TGCGCCAGCAGTCAATCCCGGGAGAGGGGAAGTGGTATTGACGAGCAGTACTTC
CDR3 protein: CASSQSRERGSGIDEQYF

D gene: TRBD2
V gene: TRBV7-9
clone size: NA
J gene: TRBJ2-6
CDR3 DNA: TGTGCCAGCAGCTCTCCGTCTAGCGGGCTTAACTCTGGGGCCAACGTCCTGACTTTC
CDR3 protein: CASSSPSSGLNSGANVLTF

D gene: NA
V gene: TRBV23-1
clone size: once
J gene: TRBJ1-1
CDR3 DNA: TGCGCCAGTACTTCGATTATAACAGCCTTGAACACTGAAGCTTTCTTT
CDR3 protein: CASTSIITALNTEAFF

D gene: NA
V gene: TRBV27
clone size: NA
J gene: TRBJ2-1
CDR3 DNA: TGTGCCAGCAGTTTGGGGGGGCCCTACAATGAGCAGTTCTTC
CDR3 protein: CASSLGGPYNEQFF

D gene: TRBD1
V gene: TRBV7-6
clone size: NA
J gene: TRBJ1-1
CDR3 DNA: TGTGCCAGCAGCACCAGGACAGGCTCCACTGAAGCTTTCTTT
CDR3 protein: CASSTRTGSTEAFF

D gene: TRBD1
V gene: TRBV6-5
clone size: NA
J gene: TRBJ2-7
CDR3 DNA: TGTGCCAGCAGTTCCGGACAGGTGGGTGAGCAGTACTTC
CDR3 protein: CASSSGQVGEQYF

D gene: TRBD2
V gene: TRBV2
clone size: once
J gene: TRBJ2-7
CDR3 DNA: TGTGCCAGCCGATTAGGCGGGAGGGGCACCCGGCAAGGTCCATCCTACGAGCAGTACTTC
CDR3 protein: CASRLGGRGTRQGPSYEQYF

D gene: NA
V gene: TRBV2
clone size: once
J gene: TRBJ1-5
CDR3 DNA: TGTGCCAGCAGTGAATTAGGTCTGGGCAATCAGCCCCAGCATTTT
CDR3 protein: CASSELGLGNQPQHF

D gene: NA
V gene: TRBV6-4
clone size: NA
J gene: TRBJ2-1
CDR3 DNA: TGTGCCAGCAGCGCCGATCACACGAGCTCCTACAATGAGCAGTTCTTC
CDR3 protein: CASSADHTSSYNEQFF

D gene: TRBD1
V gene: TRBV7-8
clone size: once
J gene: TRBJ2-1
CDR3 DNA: TGTGCCAGCAGCTTATCTCGGACAGGGGTATACAATGAGCAGTTCTTC
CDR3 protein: CASSLSRTGVYNEQFF

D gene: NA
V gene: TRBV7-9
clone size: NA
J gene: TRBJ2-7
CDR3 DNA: TGTGCCAGCAGCTCACAGTCGGCCTACGAGCAGTACTTC
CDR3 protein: CASSSQSAYEQYF

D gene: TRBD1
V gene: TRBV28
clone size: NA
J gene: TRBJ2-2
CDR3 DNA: TGTGCCAGCAGGAACAGGGGGCCGGGCACCGGGGAGCTGTTTTTT
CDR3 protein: CASRNRGPGTGELFF

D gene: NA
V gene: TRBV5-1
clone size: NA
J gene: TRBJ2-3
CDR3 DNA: TGCGCCAGTCTCCGAAGGGGAACTCCTAATTCACCCACAGATACGCAGTATTTT
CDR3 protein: CASLRRGTPNSPTDTQYF

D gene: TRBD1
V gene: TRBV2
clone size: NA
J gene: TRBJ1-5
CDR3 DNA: TGTGCCAGCAGTGAAAATCCAGGGGGCCAGCCCCAGCATTTT
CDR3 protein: CASSENPGGQPQHF

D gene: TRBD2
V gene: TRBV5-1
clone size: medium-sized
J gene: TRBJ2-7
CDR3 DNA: TGCGCCAGCAGCTCTAGCGGGAGGTCCTACGAGCAGTACTTC
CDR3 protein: CASSSSGRSYEQYF

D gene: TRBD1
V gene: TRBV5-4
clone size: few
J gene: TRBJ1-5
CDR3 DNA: TGTGCCAGCAGCGCGGGTGGAGGGACAGCAAGCAATCAGCCCCAGCATTTT
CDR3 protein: CASSAGGGTASNQPQHF

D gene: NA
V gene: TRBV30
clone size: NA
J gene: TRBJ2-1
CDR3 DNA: TGTGCCTGGAGGTTACTTACTCCCTATGAGTTCTTC
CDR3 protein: CAWRLLTPYEFF

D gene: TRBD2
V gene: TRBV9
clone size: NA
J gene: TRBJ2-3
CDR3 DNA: TGTGCCAGCAGCGCCGTCAGAGCGGGAGTTTTAGATACGCAGTATTTT
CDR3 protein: CASSAVRAGVLDTQYF

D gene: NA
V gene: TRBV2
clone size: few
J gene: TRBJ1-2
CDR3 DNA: TGTGCCAGCAGCCCAAACCGTGGCTACACCTTC
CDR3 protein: CASSPNRGYTF

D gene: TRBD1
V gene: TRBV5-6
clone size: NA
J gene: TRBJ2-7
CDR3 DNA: TGTGCCAGCAGCATAACAGGACAGGGCGGGCAGTACTTC
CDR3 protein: CASSITGQGGQYF

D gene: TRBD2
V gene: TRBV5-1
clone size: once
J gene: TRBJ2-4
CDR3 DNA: TGCGCCAGCGGAGAGCGGGAGAGTGCCAAAAACATTCAGTACTTC
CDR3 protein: CASGERESAKNIQYF

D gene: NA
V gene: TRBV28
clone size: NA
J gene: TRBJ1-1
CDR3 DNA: TGTGCCAGCAGTTTGGGGGGGAAAGCTTTCTTT
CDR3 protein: CASSLGGKAFF

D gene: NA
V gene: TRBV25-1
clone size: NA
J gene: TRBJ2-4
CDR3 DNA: TGTGCCAGCAGTGAATCTAGAACAGGGAAAAACATTCAGTACTTC
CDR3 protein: CASSESRTGKNIQYF

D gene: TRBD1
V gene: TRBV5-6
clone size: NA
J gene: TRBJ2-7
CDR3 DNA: TGTGCCAGCAATCCTGACAGGGGGTACGAGCAGTACTTC
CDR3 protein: CASNPDRGYEQYF

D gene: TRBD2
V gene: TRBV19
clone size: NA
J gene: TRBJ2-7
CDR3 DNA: TGTGCCAGTAAGGCGGGAGGGCCTTACGAGCAGTACTTC
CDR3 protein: CASKAGGPYEQYF

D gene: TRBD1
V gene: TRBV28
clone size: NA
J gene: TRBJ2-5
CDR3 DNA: TGTGCCAGCAGCACCAGACAGGGGAGGGAGACCCAGTACTTC
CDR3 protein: CASSTRQGRETQYF